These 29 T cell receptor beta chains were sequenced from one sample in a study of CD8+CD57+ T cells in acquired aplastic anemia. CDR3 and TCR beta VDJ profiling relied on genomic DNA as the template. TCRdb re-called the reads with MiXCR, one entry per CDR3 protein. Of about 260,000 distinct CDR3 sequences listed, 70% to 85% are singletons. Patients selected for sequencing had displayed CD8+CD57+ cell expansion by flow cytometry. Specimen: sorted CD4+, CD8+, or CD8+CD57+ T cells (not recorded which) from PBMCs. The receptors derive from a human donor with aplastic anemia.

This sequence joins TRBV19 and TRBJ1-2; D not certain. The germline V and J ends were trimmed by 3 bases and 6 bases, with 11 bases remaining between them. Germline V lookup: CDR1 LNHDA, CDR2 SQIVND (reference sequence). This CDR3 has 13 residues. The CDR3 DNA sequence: TGTGCCAGTAGTATCGGTCCGGGAAATGGCTACACCTTC. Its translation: CASSIGPGNGYTF.

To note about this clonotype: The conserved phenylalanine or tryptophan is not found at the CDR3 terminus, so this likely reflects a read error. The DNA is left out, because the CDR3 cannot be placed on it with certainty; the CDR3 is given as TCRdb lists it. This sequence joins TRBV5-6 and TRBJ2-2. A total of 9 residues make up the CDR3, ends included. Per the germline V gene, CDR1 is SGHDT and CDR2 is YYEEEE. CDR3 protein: CASSLDTHY.

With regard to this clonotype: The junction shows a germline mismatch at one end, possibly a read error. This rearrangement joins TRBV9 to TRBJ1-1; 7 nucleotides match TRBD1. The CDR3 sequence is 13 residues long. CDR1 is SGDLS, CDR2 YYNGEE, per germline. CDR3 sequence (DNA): TGTGCCAGCAGCTCCGCTACAGGGACAGATGCTTACTTT. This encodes CASSSATGTDAYF.

CDR3: CASSEARDRVTEQYV. In DNA form, the CDR3 reads TGTGCCAGCAGTGAAGCGCGAGACAGGGTTACCGAGCAGTACGTC. The rearrangement uses TRBV2 and TRBJ2-7; TRBD1 aligns across 7 bases. Germline V gene data show CDR1 as SNHLY and CDR2 as FYNNEI. V gave up 0 bases and J gave up 6 bases; unmatched junction bases: 8. The CDR3 totals 15 residues.

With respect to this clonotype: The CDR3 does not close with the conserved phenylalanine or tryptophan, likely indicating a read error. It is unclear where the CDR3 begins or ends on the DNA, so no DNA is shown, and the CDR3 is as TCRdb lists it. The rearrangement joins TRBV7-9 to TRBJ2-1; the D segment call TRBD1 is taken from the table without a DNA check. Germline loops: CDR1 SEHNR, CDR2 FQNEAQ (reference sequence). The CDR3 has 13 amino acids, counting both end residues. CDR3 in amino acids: CAGQGARETQYVG.

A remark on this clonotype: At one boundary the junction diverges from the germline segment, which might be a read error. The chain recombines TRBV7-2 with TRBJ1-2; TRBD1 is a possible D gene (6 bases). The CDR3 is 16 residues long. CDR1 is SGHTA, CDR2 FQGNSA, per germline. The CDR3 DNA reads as TGTGCCAGCAGCTTAGAGGGGGGCGGGGATGTATATGGTTACACCTTC. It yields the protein CASSLEGGGDVYGYTF. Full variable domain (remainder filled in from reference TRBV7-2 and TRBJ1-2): GAGVSQSPSNKVTEKGKDVELRCDPISGHTALYWYRQSLGQGLEFLIYFQGNSAPDKSGLPSDRFSAERTGGSVSTLTIQRTQQEDSAVYLCASSLEGGGDVYGYTFGSGTRLTVV.

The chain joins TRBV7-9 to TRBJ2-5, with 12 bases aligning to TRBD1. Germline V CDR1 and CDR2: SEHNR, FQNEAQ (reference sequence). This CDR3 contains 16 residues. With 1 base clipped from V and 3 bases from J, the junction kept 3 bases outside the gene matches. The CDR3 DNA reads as TGTGCCAGCAGCTTAGAGGGACAGGGGGCAAAAGAGACCCAGTACTTC. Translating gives CASSLEGQGAKETQYF. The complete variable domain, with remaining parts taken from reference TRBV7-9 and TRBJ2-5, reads DTGVSQNPRHKITKRGQNVTFRCDPISEHNRLYWYRQTLGQGPEFLTYFQNEAQLEKSRLLSDRFSAERPKGSFSTLEIQRTEQGDSAMYLCASSLEGQGAKETQYFGPGTRLLVL.

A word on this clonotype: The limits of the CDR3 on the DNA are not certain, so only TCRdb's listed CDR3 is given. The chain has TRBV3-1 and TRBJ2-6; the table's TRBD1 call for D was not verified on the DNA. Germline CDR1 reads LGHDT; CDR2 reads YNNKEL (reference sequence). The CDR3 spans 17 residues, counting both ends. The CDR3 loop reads CASSLWVVRARDTALTF.

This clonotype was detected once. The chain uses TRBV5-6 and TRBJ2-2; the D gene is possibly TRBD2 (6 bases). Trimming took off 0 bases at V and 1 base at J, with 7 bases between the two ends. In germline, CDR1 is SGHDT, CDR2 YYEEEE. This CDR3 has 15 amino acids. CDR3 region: CASSLGRVNTGELFF. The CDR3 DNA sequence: TGTGCCAGCAGCTTGGGGAGGGTGAACACCGGGGAGCTGTTTTTT. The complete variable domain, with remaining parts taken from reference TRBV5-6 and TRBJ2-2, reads DAGVTQSPTHLIKTRGQQVTLRCSPKSGHDTVSWYQQALGQGPQFIFQYYEEEERQRGNFPDRFSGHQFPNYSSELNVNALLLGDSALYLCASSLGRVNTGELFFGEGSRLTVL.

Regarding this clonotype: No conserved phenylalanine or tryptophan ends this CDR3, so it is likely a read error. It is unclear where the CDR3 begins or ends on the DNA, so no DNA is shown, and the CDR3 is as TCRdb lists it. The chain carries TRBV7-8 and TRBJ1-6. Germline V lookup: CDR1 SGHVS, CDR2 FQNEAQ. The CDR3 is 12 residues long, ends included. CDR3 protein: CASSGARAPHTY.

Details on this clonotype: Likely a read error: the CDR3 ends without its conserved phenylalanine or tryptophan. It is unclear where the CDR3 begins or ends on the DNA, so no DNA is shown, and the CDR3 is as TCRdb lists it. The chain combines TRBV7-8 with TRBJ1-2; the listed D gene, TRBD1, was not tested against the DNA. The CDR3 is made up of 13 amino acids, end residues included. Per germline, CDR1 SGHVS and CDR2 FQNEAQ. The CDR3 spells CASSVHPGGTAIS.

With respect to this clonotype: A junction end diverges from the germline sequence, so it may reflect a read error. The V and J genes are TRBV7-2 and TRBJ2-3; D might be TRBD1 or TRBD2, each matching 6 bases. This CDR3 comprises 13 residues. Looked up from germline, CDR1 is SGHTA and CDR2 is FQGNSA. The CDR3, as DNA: TGTGCCAGCAGCTACGGGGGCACACCCGCGCCGCATTTT. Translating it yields CASSYGGTPAPHF. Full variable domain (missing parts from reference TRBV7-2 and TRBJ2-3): GAGVSQSPSNKVTEKGKDVELRCDPISGHTALYWYRQSLGQGLEFLIYFQGNSAPDKSGLPSDRFSAERTGGSVSTLTIQRTQQEDSAVYLCASSYGGTPAPHFGPGTRLTVL.

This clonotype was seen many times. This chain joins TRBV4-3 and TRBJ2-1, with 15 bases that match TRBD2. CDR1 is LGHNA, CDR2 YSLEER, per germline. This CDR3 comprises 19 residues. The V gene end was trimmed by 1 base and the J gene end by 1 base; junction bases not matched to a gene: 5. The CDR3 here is CASSQGPGLAGGSYNEQFF. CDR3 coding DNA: TGCGCCAGCAGCCAAGGACCCGGACTAGCGGGAGGGTCCTACAATGAGCAGTTCTTC.

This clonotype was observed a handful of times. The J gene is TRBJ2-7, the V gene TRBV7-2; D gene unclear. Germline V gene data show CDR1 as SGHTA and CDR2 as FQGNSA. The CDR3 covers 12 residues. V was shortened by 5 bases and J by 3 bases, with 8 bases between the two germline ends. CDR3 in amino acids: CASSTGYYEQYF. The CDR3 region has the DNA TGTGCCAGCAGCACGGGTTACTACGAGCAGTACTTC.

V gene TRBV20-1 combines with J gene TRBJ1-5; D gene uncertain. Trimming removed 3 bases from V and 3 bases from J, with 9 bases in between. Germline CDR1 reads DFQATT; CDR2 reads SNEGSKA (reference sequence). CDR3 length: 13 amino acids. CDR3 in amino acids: CSARDGLNQPQHF. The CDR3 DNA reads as TGCAGTGCTAGGGACGGACTCAATCAGCCCCAGCATTTT.

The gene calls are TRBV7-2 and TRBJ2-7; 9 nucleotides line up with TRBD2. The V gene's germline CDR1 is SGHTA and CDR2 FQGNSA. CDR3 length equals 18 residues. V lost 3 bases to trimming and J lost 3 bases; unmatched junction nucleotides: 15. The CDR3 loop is CASSLTSGGGATHYEQYV. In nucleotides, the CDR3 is TGTGCCAGCAGCTTGACTAGCGGCGGCGGAGCTACGCACTACGAGCAGTACGTC.

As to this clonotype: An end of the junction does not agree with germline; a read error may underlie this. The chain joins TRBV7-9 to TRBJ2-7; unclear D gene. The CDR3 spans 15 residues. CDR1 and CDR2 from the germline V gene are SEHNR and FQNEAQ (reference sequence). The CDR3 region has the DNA TGTGCCACCAGCTTAGCTGCCGGCCCCGAGACGGAGCAGTACTTC. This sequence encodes CATSLAAGPETEQYF.

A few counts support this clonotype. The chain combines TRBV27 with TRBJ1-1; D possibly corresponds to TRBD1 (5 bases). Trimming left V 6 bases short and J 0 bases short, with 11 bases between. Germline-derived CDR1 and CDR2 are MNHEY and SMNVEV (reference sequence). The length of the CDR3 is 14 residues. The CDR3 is CASSPGTVNTEAFF. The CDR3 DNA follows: TGTGCCAGCAGCCCCGGGACGGTGAACACTGAAGCTTTCTTT.

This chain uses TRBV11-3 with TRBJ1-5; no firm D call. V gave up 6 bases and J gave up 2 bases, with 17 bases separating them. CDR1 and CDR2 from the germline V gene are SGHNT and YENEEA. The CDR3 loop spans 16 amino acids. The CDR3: CASSEVGMSRNQPQHF. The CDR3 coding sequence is TGTGCCAGCAGTGAGGTGGGAATGAGCCGCAATCAGCCCCAGCATTTT.

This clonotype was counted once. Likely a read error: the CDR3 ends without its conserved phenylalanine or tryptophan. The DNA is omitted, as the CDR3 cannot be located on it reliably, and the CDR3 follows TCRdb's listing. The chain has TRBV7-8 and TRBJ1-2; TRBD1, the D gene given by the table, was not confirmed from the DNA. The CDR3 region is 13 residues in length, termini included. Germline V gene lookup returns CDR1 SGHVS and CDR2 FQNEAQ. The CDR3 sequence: CASSFHLDGAALS.

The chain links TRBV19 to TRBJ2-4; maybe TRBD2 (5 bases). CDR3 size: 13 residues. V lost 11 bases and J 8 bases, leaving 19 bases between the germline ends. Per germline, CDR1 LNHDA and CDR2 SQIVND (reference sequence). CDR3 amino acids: CAPEDLATDIQYF. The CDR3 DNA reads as TGTGCCCCAGAGGACCTAGCCACAGACATTCAGTACTTC.

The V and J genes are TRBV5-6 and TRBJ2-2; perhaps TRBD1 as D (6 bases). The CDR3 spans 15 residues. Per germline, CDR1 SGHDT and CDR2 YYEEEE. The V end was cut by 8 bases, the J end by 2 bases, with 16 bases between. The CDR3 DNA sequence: TGTGCCAGTGGCGACATAGGGGGTAACACCGGGGAGCTGTTTTTT. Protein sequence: CASGDIGGNTGELFF. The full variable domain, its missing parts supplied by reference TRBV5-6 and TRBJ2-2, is DAGVTQSPTHLIKTRGQQVTLRCSPKSGHDTVSWYQQALGQGPQFIFQYYEEEERQRGNFPDRFSGHQFPNYSSELNVNALLLGDSALYLCASGDIGGNTGELFFGEGSRLTVL.

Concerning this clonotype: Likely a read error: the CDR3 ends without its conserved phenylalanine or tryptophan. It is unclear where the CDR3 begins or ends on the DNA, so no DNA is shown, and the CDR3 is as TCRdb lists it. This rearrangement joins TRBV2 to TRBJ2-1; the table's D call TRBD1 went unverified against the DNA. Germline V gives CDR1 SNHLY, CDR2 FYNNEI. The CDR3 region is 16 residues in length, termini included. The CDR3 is CASGDGGTNTQDFGLG.

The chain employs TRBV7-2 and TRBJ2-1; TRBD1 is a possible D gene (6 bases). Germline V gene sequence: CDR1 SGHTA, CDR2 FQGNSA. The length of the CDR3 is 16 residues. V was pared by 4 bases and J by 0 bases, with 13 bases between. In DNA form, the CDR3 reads TGTGCCAGCAGCTCTATGACAGGAAGCTCCTACAATGAGCAGTTCTTC. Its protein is CASSSMTGSSYNEQFF. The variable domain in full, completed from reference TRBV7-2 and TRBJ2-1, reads GAGVSQSPSNKVTEKGKDVELRCDPISGHTALYWYRQSLGQGLEFLIYFQGNSAPDKSGLPSDRFSAERTGGSVSTLTIQRTQQEDSAVYLCASSSMTGSSYNEQFFGPGTRLTVL.

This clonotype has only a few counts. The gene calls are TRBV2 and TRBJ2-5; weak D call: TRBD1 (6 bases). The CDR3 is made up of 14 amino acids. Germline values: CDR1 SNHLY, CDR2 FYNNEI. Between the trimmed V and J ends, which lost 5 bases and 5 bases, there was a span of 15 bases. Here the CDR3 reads CASSPSSQGETQYF. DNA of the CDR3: TGTGCCAGCAGTCCTTCCTCCCAGGGGGAGACCCAGTACTTC.

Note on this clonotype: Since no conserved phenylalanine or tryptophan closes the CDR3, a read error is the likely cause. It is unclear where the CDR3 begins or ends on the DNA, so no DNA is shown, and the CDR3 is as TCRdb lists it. The CDR3 reads CASSLHPDGEALS. The rearrangement uses TRBV7-2 and TRBJ2-1; TRBD2 reflects the table's D call only, with no check against the DNA. Germline loops: CDR1 SGHTA, CDR2 FQGNSA. Both ends counted, the CDR3 spans 13 residues.

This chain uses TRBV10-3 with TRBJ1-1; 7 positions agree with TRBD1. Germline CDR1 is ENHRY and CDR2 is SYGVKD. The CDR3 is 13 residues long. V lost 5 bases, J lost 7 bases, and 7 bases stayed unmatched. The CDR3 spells CAISRTGVGEAFF. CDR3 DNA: TGTGCCATCAGTCGTACAGGGGTAGGTGAAGCTTTCTTT.

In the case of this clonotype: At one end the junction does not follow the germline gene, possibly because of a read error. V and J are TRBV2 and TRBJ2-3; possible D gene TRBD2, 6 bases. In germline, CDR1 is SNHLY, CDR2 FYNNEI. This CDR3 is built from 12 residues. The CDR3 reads CASSVVGGTQTF. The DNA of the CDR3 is TGTGCCAGCAGTGTGGTGGGAGGTACGCAGACTTTT.

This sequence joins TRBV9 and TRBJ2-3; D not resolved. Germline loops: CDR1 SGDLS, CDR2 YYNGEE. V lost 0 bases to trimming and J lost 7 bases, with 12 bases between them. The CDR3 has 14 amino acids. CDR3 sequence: CASSVGTGRNTQYF. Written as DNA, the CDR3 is TGTGCCAGCAGCGTAGGGACCGGCCGAAATACGCAGTATTTT.